This TCR beta chain emerged from a study of T cells in Graves' hyperthyroidism and ophthalmopathy. Whole-study context: Staff took peripheral blood when the initial diagnosis was made, before any treatment began.

TCR beta CDR3 regions were amplified from RNA. Initially, a first-round RT-PCR of the TCR CDR3 employed the HTBI primer set. TCRdb fed the multiplex PCR reads into MiXCR, producing one record per CDR3 protein. Among around 300,000 distinct CDR3 sequences, more than 11% were seen once, and the ten largest hold 20% to 25%. Uncontrolled infection, other autoimmune disease, pregnancy or lactation led to exclusion. Per germline, CDR1 SGHNT and CDR2 YYREEE (reference sequence). V gave up 4 bases and J gave up 0 bases; unmatched junction bases: 3. This CDR3 has 16 residues. The sequence derives from a woman in her twenties or thirties with Graves' hyperthyroidism. The chain joins TRBV5-4 to TRBJ2-1; 11 nucleotides agree with TRBD2. The sequenced material came from blood. CDR3 sequence (DNA): TGTGCCAGCAGCCTAGCGGGAGGTCGCTCCTACAATGAGCAGTTCTTC. This translates into CASSLAGGRSYNEQFF.